These 23 T cell receptor beta chains were all obtained from the same sample, sequenced in a study of cytomegalovirus exposure and HLA in healthy donors. Researchers ran the PCR with 60 Vbeta and 13 Jbeta primers. Method: immunoSEQ multiplex PCR; TCRdb's copy keeps in-frame clones and lacks some. This sample carries some 130,000 clones, approximately 71% of them seen once, and the ten largest clones take roughly 1%. Sequencing input: PBMCs. These receptors were collected from a woman aged 55-69 years in good health and CMV-seronegative.

V gene TRBV28 combines with J gene TRBJ2-3; TRBD1 matches at 7 bases. The CDR3 length is 14 residues. CDR1 is MDHEN and CDR2 is SYDVKM in the germline V gene. V was pared by 5 bases and J by 3 bases, with 5 bases of the junction left unmatched. CDR3 DNA: TGTGCCAGCAGTCCCCTGACAGGGACAGATACGCAGTATTTT. This gives the protein CASSPLTGTDTQYF.

This chain uses TRBV6-1 with TRBJ2-7, with D tentatively TRBD1 (6 bases). This CDR3 has 13 amino acids. V gave up 5 bases and J gave up 4 bases, with 12 bases separating them. Germline V CDR1 and CDR2: MNHNS, SASEGT. CDR3 sequence: CASSTQGVYEQYF. Here the CDR3 DNA reads TGTGCCAGCAGTACACAGGGTGTATACGAGCAGTACTTC.

In its sample, this clone was seen a few times. This chain joins TRBV5-1 and TRBJ2-3, with 7 bases that match TRBD2. CDR1 and CDR2 from the germline V gene are SGHRS and YFSETQ. There are 17 residues in the CDR3. With V trimmed by 2 bases and J by 2 bases, 11 bases remained unmatched. The CDR3: CASSFRTGGLLTDTQYF. CDR3 nucleotides: TGCGCCAGCAGCTTCCGCACCGGGGGGTTACTCACAGATACGCAGTATTTT.

This clone came up a few times. The V gene is TRBV14, the J gene TRBJ2-5; D is uncertain. V lost 4 bases and J 5 bases, leaving 8 bases between the germline ends. CDR1 SGHDN and CDR2 FVKESK come from the germline V gene. This CDR3 comprises 12 residues. CDR3 sequence reads: CASSRLRETQYF. In DNA, the CDR3 is TGTGCCAGCAGCCGTCTGAGGGAGACCCAGTACTTC.

For the CDR3, the DNA is TGTGCCAGCAGTTTATCCCCTAGGAGCGGGAGGATTTACGAGCAGTACTTC. The encoded protein is CASSLSPRSGRIYEQYF. The V and J genes are TRBV27 and TRBJ2-7; TRBD2 matches at 9 bases. V lost 0 bases to trimming and J lost 4 bases; unmatched junction nucleotides: 10. CDR1 is MNHEY, CDR2 SMNVEV, per germline (reference sequence). The CDR3 has 17 residues.

The CDR3 protein is CASLREATYEQYF. The CDR3, as DNA: TGTGCCAGCCTGAGGGAGGCCACCTACGAGCAGTACTTC. The chain combines TRBV28 with TRBJ2-7; possible D gene TRBD2, 6 bases. This CDR3 contains 13 residues. With 8 bases removed from V and 2 bases from J, the gap between germline ends came to 13 bases. Per the germline V gene, CDR1 is MDHEN and CDR2 is SYDVKM.

For the CDR3, the DNA is TGTGCCAGCAGTCTCCAGGGGGTCGGTAAAAATGAGCAGTTCTTC. Its protein is CASSLQGVGKNEQFF. The V and J genes are TRBV28 and TRBJ2-1; TRBD1 matches 7 bases. J was trimmed by 7 bases and V by 5 bases; bases with no gene match: 11. The CDR3 spans 15 residues. Per the germline V gene, CDR1 is MDHEN and CDR2 is SYDVKM.

This sequence joins TRBV7-9 and TRBJ1-2; D uncertain. The CDR3 has 14 amino acids. Germline V gene sequence: CDR1 SEHNR, CDR2 FQNEAQ (reference sequence). The V end was cut by 3 bases, the J end by 0 bases, with 8 bases between. In DNA form, the CDR3 reads TGTGCCAGCAGCTTCACCGGGGCTAACTATGGCTACACCTTC. It encodes CASSFTGANYGYTF.

This chain uses TRBV5-5 with TRBJ1-1; D might be TRBD1 (5 bases). Trimming took off 3 bases at V and 4 bases at J, with 10 bases between the two ends. The CDR3 runs to 13 residues. Looked up from germline, CDR1 is SGHKS and CDR2 is YYEKEE (reference sequence). Here the CDR3 DNA reads TGTGCCAGCAGCTCCGTAAGGGGCACTGAAGCTTTCTTT. Translation: CASSSVRGTEAFF.

This chain connects TRBV27 to TRBJ2-3; the D gene is possibly TRBD1 (6 bases). This CDR3 region has 14 residues. Germline CDR1 MNHEY, CDR2 SMNVEV (reference sequence). Trimming removed 0 bases at V and 4 bases at J, with 8 bases between. In nucleotides, the CDR3 is TGTGCCAGCAGTTTATCGTCAGGGGCAGATACGCAGTATTTT. Translated: CASSLSSGADTQYF.

Only one count was recorded for this clone. J is TRBJ1-1 and V is TRBV18, with 8 bases aligning to TRBD1. The CDR3 is 14 residues long. Germline lookup yields CDR1 KGHSH and CDR2 LQKENI. With 6 bases clipped from V and 7 bases from J, the junction kept 10 bases outside the gene matches. The CDR3 nucleotides read TGTGCCAGCTCGCCAGGGACAGGAGAACATGAAGCTTTCTTT. Its translation: CASSPGTGEHEAFF. Together with reference TRBV18 and TRBJ1-1, the CDR3 gives the full variable domain: NAGVMQNPRHLVRRRGQEARLRCSPMKGHSHVYWYRQLPEEGLKFMVYLQKENIIDESGMPKERFSAEFPKEGPSILRIQQVVRGDSAAYFCASSPGTGEHEAFFGQGTRLTVV.

This chain links TRBV7-7 with TRBJ2-3; D possibly corresponds to TRBD2 (5 bases). The CDR3 contains 14 residues. Trimming stripped 6 bases from V and 2 bases from J, with 12 bases between. Germline loops: CDR1 SSHAT, CDR2 FNYEAQ (reference sequence). The CDR3 region is CASRMQAATDTQYF. For the CDR3, the DNA is TGTGCCAGCAGGATGCAAGCGGCCACAGATACGCAGTATTTT.

The gene calls are TRBV9 and TRBJ2-5; 11 positions agree with TRBD2. CDR1 is SGDLS, CDR2 YYNGEE, per germline. The CDR3 spans 19 residues. V shed 4 bases, J shed 2 bases, and the junction held 16 bases outside the gene matches. CDR3 in DNA: TGTGCCAGCAGCCTTTTTCCGGGGACTAGCGGCCAAGAACAAGAGACCCAGTACTTC. It specifies CASSLFPGTSGQEQETQYF.

This CDR3 reads CASSSGGAVNTEAFF. DNA for the CDR3: TGTGCCAGCAGCTCAGGAGGGGCGGTGAACACTGAAGCTTTCTTT. The chain couples TRBV11-2 to TRBJ1-1; D is perhaps TRBD1 (5 bases). Germline CDR1 SGHAT, CDR2 FQNNGV. The CDR3 sequence is 15 residues long. Trimming pared 4 bases from V and 0 bases from J, leaving 12 bases between.

The chain uses TRBV7-9 and TRBJ2-6; TRBD1 matches 8 bases. The CDR3 has 17 amino acids. CDR1 and CDR2 from the germline V gene are SEHNR and FQNEAQ (reference sequence). Trimming at V came to 6 bases and at J to 0 bases, leaving 7 bases not matched to a gene. DNA of the CDR3: TGTGCCAGCAGTGACAGGGGCTCGAGCTCTGGGGCCAACGTCCTGACTTTC. Residues: CASSDRGSSSGANVLTF. Full variable domain (missing parts from reference TRBV7-9 and TRBJ2-6): DTGVSQNPRHKITKRGQNVTFRCDPISEHNRLYWYRQTLGQGPEFLTYFQNEAQLEKSRLLSDRFSAERPKGSFSTLEIQRTEQGDSAMYLCASSDRGSSSGANVLTFGAGSRLTVL.

The rearrangement uses TRBV4-2 and TRBJ1-5; TRBD1 matches at 11 bases. The CDR3 contains 16 residues. Unmatched junction bases numbered 5, after V lost 1 base and J lost 6 bases. CDR1 LGHNA and CDR2 YNFKEQ come from the germline V gene. The CDR3 DNA is TGTGCCAGCAGCCAAGTTCGGGGACAGGGGGGTCAGCCCCAGCATTTT. It codes for CASSQVRGQGGQPQHF.

The gene calls are TRBV7-6 and TRBJ2-5; D perhaps matches TRBD2 (6 bases). The V gene lost 1 base and the J gene lost 4 bases, with 13 bases spanning the gap. The CDR3 totals 15 residues. Per germline, CDR1 SGHVS and CDR2 FNYEAQ. The DNA of the CDR3 is TGTGCCAGCAGCTTAGGGACGGGAGCTCTAGAGACCCAGTACTTC. Translation gives CASSLGTGALETQYF.

The rearrangement uses TRBV4-1 and TRBJ2-5; 10 bases are a match to TRBD2. Germline V gene data show CDR1 as MGHRA and CDR2 as YSYEKL. The trim removed 3 bases at V and 2 bases at J, leaving 3 bases unmatched. The CDR3 consists of 15 residues. The CDR3 sequence: CASSQGAGGQETQYF. For the CDR3, the DNA is TGCGCCAGCAGCCAGGGAGCGGGGGGGCAAGAGACCCAGTACTTC.

This clone appeared once. This chain joins TRBV27 and TRBJ2-1; D may be TRBD1 (7 bases). CDR1 and CDR2 (germline): MNHEY, SMNVEV (reference sequence). The CDR3 is made up of 18 amino acids. Deletions cut 8 bases from V and 0 bases from J, with 23 bases between. The CDR3, as DNA: TGTGCCAGCCTACGGGACAGCGGACTATGGGGCTCCTACAATGAGCAGTTCTTC. Its translation: CASLRDSGLWGSYNEQFF.

V is TRBV5-3 and J is TRBJ2-7; no definite D call. TRBV5-3 is assigned to the ORF class and has an uncertain function. Trimming cost V 1 base and J 2 bases, with 22 bases left between them. CDR3 length equals 18 residues. The CDR3 sequence: CARSLYLGDIACTYEQYF. CDR3 bases: TGTGCCAGAAGCTTGTACTTAGGTGACATCGCATGTACCTACGAGCAGTACTTC.

CDR3 loop: CASSVGITYEQYF. The CDR3 DNA follows: TGTGCCAGTAGTGTCGGGATTACCTACGAGCAGTACTTC. The chain has TRBV19 and TRBJ2-7; weak D call: TRBD2 (5 bases). CDR1 is LNHDA and CDR2 is SQIVND in the germline V gene (reference sequence). The CDR3 runs 13 residues. Trimming left V 5 bases short and J 2 bases short, with 10 bases between.

The genes are TRBV7-2 and TRBJ2-4; 7 bases agree with TRBD2. This CDR3 spans 18 amino acids. After removal of 5 bases from V and 1 base from J, the junction contained 14 bases not matched to a gene. CDR1 and CDR2 (germline): SGHTA, FQGNSA. The CDR3 DNA reads as TGTGCCAGCAGCCACGGGGGGATTCGCGGGAGTGCCAAAAACATTCAGTACTTC. As protein: CASSHGGIRGSAKNIQYF.

The chain couples TRBV27 to TRBJ2-1, with D possibly TRBD2 on 6 matching bases. V lost 2 bases, J lost 5 bases, and 7 bases lay in between. The CDR3 covers 13 residues. The germline CDR1 and CDR2 sequences are MNHEY and SMNVEV (reference sequence). CDR3 protein: CASSLGLHNEQFF. The CDR3 DNA follows: TGTGCCAGCAGTTTAGGACTACACAATGAGCAGTTCTTC.